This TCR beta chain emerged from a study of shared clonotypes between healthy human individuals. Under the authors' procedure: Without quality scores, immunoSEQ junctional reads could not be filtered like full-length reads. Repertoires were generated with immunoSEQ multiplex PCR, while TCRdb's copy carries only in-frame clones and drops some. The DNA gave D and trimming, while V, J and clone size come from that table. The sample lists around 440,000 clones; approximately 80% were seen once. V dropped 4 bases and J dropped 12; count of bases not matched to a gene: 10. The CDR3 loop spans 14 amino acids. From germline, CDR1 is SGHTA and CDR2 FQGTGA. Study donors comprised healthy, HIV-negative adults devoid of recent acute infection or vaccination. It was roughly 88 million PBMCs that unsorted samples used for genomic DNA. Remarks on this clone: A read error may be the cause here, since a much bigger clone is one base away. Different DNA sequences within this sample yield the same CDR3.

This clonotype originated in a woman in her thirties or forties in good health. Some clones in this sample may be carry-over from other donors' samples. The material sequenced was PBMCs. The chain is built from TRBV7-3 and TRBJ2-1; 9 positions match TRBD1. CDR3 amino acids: CASSSLGQGSVQFF. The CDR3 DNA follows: TGTGCCAGCAGCTCTCTCGGACAGGGGTCTGTGCAGTTCTTC.